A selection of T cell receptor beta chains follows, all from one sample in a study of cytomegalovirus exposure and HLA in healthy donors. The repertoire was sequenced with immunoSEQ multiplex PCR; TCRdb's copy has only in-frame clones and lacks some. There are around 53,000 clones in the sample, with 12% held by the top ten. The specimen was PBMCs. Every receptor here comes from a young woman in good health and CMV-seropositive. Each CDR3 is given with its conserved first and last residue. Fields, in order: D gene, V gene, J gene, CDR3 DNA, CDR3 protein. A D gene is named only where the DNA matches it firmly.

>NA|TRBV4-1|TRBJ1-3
TGCGCCAGCAGCCAGCCCAGGGAGGACTCTGGAAACACCATATATTTT
CASSQPREDSGNTIYF
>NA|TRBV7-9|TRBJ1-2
TGTGCCAGCAGGGCCGGATGGAGGGGGGGATATGGCTACACCTTC
CASRAGWRGGYGYTF
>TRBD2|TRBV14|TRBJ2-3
TGTGCCAGCAGCCAAGACGCAGGGCTAGCGGTTAGCACAGATACGCAGTATTTT
CASSQDAGLAVSTDTQYF
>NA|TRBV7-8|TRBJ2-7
TGTGCCAGCAGCTTAGATTCAGGGAACGAGCAGTACTTC
CASSLDSGNEQYF
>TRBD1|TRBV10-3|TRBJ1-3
TGTGCCATCAGCGAGGGACAGCCGGAAGGAAACACCATATATTTT
CAISEGQPEGNTIYF
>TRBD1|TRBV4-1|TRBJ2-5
TGCGCCAGCAGCCAACCAAGACAGGGGGTTACCCAGTACTTC
CASSQPRQGVTQYF
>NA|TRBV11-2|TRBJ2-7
TGTGCCAGCAGCTTAGTCCGAGAGGGAGAGCAGTACTTC
CASSLVREGEQYF
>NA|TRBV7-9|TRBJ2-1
TGTGCCAGCAGCTTAGCAACTTCCAATGAGCAGTTCTTC
CASSLATSNEQFF
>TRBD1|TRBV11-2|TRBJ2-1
TGTGCCAGTAATAGAGGGACAGGGGGCGAACTTGCCTACAATGAGCAGTTCTTC
CASNRGTGGELAYNEQFF
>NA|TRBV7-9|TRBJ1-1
TGTGCCAGCGCCTCGGACAAAAGAAGGACTGAAGCTTTCTTT
CASASDKRRTEAFF
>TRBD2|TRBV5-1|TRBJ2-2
TGCGCCACCGCGTCTAGCGGGAGTTGGCCCGGGGAGCTGTTTTTT
CATASSGSWPGELFF
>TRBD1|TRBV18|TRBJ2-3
TGTGCCAGCTCAACCGGGACAGGGGGTCTCGTTGATACGCAGTATTTT
CASSTGTGGLVDTQYF